Presented here are 10 T cell receptor beta chains from one specimen sequenced in a study of blood T cells in healthy people across ages. Using a J-beta primer mix together with a sample-barcoded 5' primer, a second PCR was run for roughly 7 to 11 cycles. One entry per CDR3 protein, called by TCRdb with MiXCR from the 5' RACE reads. The data hold hundreds of thousands of distinct CDR3 sequences, with 30% to 45% observed a single time. Source material: blood. These receptors came from a young man in good health.

This clonotype was detected many times. This chain joins TRBV20-1 and TRBJ2-7; possibly TRBD1 for D (8 bases). The CDR3 runs 14 residues. Germline-derived CDR1 and CDR2 are DFQATT and SNEGSKA (reference sequence). The V end lost 6 bases, the J end lost 0 bases, and 15 bases lay between the germline ends. CDR3 sequence reads: CSAQTGDYSYEQYF. CDR3 DNA sequence: TGCAGTGCACAGACAGGGGACTACTCCTACGAGCAGTACTTC.

The gene calls are TRBV4-1 and TRBJ2-7; TRBD1 aligns across 9 bases. Germline V gene data show CDR1 as MGHRA and CDR2 as YSYEKL. Germline trimming cut 2 bases from V and 5 bases from J; bases unmatched to any gene: 7. The CDR3 consists of 15 residues. The CDR3 DNA sequence: TGCGCCAGCAGCCAAAGGGACAGGGTCTTCGACGAGCAGTACTTC. Protein product: CASSQRDRVFDEQYF.

The gene calls are TRBV7-9 and TRBJ1-3; the D is unclear. The CDR3 totals 15 residues. From germline, CDR1 is SEHNR and CDR2 FQNEAQ (reference sequence). Between the trimmed V and J ends, which lost 5 bases and 0 bases, there was a span of 11 bases. The CDR3, as DNA: TGTGCCAGCAGCCCAGGAGTTACCTCTGGAAACACCATATATTTT. This codes for CASSPGVTSGNTIYF.

This clonotype is a singleton in its sample. This chain joins TRBV6-6 and TRBJ1-6; D perhaps matches TRBD1 (6 bases). The CDR3 spans 15 residues. Trimming cost V 6 bases and J 4 bases, with 13 bases left between them. The germline CDR1 and CDR2 sequences are MNHNY and SVGAGI (reference sequence). CDR3 DNA: TGTGCCAGCAGACGACAGGAAAGTTATAATTCACCCCTCCACTTT. It yields the protein CASRRQESYNSPLHF.

This clonotype was seen many times. The rearrangement joins TRBV5-1 to TRBJ2-1, with 8 bases lining up with TRBD1. V shed 0 bases and J 7 bases; nucleotides not matched to a gene: 12. CDR1 is SGHRS, CDR2 YFSETQ, per germline. The length of the CDR3 is 17 residues. Here the CDR3 reads CASSLAPAGQGRNEQFF. As DNA, the CDR3 is TGCGCCAGCAGCTTGGCCCCCGCAGGACAGGGTAGGAATGAGCAGTTCTTC.

This clonotype was observed at least ten times. The V gene is TRBV6-5, the J gene TRBJ1-5; no firm D call. Germline V lookup: CDR1 MNHEY, CDR2 SVGAGI. The V end was cut by 5 bases, the J end by 1 base, with 3 bases between. The CDR3 runs 12 residues. This chain's CDR3 is CASSTSNQPQHF. The CDR3 nucleotides read TGTGCCAGCAGTACCAGCAATCAGCCCCAGCATTTT.

The J gene is TRBJ2-7, the V gene TRBV11-2; D possibly matches TRBD1 or TRBD2 (7 bases each). Germline V gene data show CDR1 as SGHAT and CDR2 as FQNNGV. Deletions cut 5 bases from V and 7 bases from J, with 27 bases between. The CDR3 consists of 17 residues. The CDR3 coding sequence is TGTGCCAGCAGCCCCAGGGGGGGGGCCCTATCCTACAATGAGCAGTACTTC. Translated: CASSPRGGALSYNEQYF.

On this clonotype itself: Relative to the germline gene, one junction end is altered; a read error may explain this. The rearrangement links TRBV20-1 to TRBJ1-3; D perhaps matches TRBD1 (6 bases). Per the germline V gene, CDR1 is DFQATT and CDR2 is SNEGSKA (reference sequence). CDR3 length: 14 amino acids. The CDR3 DNA follows: TGCAGTGCCAGAGACAGGTTCTCTGGAAACACCATATATTTT. Protein sequence: CSARDRFSGNTIYF.

This clonotype was picked up many times. The rearrangement joins TRBV7-9 to TRBJ1-6; 9 positions match TRBD1. V shed 5 bases and J 4 bases; nucleotides not matched to a gene: 3. The CDR3 totals 15 residues. CDR1 and CDR2 (germline): SEHNR, FQNEAQ (reference sequence). CDR3 coding DNA: TGTGCCAGCAGCCCAGGGACAGGGTATAATTCACCCCTCCACTTT. This gives the protein CASSPGTGYNSPLHF.

The chain uses TRBV30 and TRBJ2-4; D ambiguous. V gave up 5 bases and J gave up 0 bases, with 8 bases separating them. The CDR3 has 13 amino acids. Germline values: CDR1 GTSNPN, CDR2 SVGIG (reference sequence). CDR3 loop: CAWAPQAKNIQYF. In DNA, the CDR3 is TGTGCCTGGGCACCCCAAGCCAAAAACATTCAGTACTTC.